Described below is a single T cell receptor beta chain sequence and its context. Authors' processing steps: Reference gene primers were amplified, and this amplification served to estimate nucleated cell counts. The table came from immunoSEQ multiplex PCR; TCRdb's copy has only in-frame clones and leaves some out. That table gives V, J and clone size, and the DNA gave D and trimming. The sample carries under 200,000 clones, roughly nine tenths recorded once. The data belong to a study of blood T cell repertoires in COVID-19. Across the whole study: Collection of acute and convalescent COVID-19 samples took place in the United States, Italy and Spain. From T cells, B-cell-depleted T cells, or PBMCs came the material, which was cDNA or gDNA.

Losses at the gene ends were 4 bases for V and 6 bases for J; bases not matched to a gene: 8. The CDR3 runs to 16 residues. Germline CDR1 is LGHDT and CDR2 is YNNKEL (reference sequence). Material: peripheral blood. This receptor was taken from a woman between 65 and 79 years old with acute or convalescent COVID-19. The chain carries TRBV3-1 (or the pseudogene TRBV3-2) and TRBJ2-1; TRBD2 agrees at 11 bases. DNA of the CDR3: TGTGCCAGCAGCCGTTTCGGGACTAGCGGTTTCAATGAGCAGTTCTTC. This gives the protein CASSRFGTSGFNEQFF.